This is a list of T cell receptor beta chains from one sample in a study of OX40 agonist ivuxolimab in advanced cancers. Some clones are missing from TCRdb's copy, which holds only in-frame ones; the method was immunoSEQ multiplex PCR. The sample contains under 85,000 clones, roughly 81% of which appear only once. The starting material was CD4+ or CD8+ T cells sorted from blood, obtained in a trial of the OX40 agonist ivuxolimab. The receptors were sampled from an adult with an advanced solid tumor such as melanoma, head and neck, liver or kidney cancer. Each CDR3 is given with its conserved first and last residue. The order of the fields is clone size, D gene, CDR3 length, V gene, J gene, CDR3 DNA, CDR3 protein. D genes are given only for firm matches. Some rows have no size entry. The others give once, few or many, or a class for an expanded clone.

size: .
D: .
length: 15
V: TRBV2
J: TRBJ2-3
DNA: TGTGCCAGCAGTGGTATACAAGGGCTCACAGATACGCAGTATTTT
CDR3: CASSGIQGLTDTQYF

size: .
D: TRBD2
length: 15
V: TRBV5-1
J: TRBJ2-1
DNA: TGCGCCAGCAGCTTGGCACCAGCGGGAGACAATGAGCAGTTCTTC
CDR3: CASSLAPAGDNEQFF

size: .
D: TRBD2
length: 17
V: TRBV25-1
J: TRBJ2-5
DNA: TGTGCCAGCAGTGAATCCTGGCGAGCGGGGGCTCTCGAGACCCAGTACTTC
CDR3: CASSESWRAGALETQYF

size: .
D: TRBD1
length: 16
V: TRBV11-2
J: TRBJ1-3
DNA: TGTGCCAGCAGCTTCTTAAAGGGGGCTCTGGGAAACACCATATATTTT
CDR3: CASSFLKGALGNTIYF

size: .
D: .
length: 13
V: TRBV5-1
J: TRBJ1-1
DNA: TGCGCCAGCAGCGGTTTAATGAACACTGAAGCTTTCTTT
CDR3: CASSGLMNTEAFF

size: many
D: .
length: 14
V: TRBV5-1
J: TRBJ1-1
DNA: TGCGCCAGCAGCTTCGGCCAGCCCAACACTGAAGCTTTCTTT
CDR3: CASSFGQPNTEAFF

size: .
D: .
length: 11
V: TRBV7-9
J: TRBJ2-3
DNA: TGTGCCAGCCGACATGTAGATACGCAGTATTTT
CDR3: CASRHVDTQYF

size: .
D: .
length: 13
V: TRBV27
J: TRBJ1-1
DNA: TGTGCCAGCAGTGCACGGACTATCACTGAAGCTTTCTTT
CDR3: CASSARTITEAFF

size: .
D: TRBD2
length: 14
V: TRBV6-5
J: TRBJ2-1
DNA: TGTGCCAGCAGTTTAGCGGGGGACTACAATGAGCAGTTCTTC
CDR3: CASSLAGDYNEQFF

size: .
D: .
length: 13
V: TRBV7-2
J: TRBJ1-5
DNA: TGTGCCAGCAGCCCGACAGCCCATCAGCCCCAGCATTTT
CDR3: CASSPTAHQPQHF

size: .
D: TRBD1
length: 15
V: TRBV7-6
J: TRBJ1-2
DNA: TGTGCCAGCAGCCCCTGGACAGGGCAGGACTATGGCTACACCTTC
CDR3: CASSPWTGQDYGYTF

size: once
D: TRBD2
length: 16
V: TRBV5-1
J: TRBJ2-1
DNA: TGCGCCAGCAGCTTGGACCTAGCGGGGGGACACAATGAGCAGTTCTTC
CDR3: CASSLDLAGGHNEQFF

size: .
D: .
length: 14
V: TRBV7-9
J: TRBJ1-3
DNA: TGTGCCAGCAGCTCGGACGCCTCTGGAAACACCATATATTTT
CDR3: CASSSDASGNTIYF

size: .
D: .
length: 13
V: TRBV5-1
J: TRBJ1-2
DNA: TGCGCCAGCAGCCAAGTGGACGGCGGTGGCTACACCTTC
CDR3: CASSQVDGGGYTF

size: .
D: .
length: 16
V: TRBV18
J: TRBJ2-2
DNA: TGTGCCAGCTCCCGAAGGGGGGGAACGAACACCGGGGAGCTGTTTTTT
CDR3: CASSRRGGTNTGELFF

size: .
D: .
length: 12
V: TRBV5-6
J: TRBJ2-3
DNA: TGTGCCAGCAGCCCGGGCACAGATACGCAGTATTTT
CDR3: CASSPGTDTQYF

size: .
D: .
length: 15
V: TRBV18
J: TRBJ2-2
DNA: TGTGCCAGCTCACCGGGCAGGCTCATCACCGGGGAGCTGTTTTTT
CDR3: CASSPGRLITGELFF

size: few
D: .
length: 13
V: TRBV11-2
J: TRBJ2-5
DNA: TGTGCCAGCAGTCGGGGTGACCGCGAGACCCAGTACTTC
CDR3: CASSRGDRETQYF

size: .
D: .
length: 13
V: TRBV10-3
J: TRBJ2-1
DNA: TGTGCCATCAGTGATTTACAGAACAATGAGCAGTTCTTC
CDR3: CAISDLQNNEQFF

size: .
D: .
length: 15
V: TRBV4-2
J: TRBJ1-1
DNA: TGTGCCAGCAGCCAAGAACGGGTGTTAAGAACTGAAGCTTTCTTT
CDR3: CASSQERVLRTEAFF

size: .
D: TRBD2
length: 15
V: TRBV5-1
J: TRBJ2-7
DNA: TGCGCCAGCAGCTTGGGAGCGGGAGGTTCCTACGAGCAGTACTTC
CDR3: CASSLGAGGSYEQYF

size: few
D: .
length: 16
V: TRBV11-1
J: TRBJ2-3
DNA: TGTGCCAGCAGCTTAAAGAAGACAGGTTATCCAGATACGCAGTATTTT
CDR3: CASSLKKTGYPDTQYF

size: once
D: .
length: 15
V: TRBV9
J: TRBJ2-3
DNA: TGTGCCAGCAGCGCCTCCGGGGGCCCCACAGATACGCAGTATTTT
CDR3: CASSASGGPTDTQYF

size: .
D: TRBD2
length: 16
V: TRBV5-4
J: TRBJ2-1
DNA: TGTGCCAGCAGCTCGGGACTAGCGGGGGATTACAATGAGCAGTTCTTC
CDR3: CASSSGLAGDYNEQFF

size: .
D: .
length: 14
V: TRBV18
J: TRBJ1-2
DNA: TGTGCCAGCTCACCACCGACGGGGAACTATGGCTACACCTTC
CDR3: CASSPPTGNYGYTF